This paragraph reports one TCR beta chain. The CDR3 runs to 14 residues. CDR1 SGHRS and CDR2 YFSETQ come from the germline V gene. Trimming at V came to 0 bases and at J to 6 bases, leaving 5 bases not matched to a gene. This specimen belongs to a study of beta chain features in type 1 diabetes. Isolated RNA was reverse transcribed in full, so expressed TCRB transcripts were sequenced. Samples of naive, central memory and regulatory T cells yielded a mean of approximately 3.7 million reads. The method was immunoSEQ multiplex PCR; TCRdb's version includes in-frame clones alone and lacks a portion of them. Of roughly 500,000 clones in the sample, around 30% were seen once.

The sequenced sample was naive CD4+ T cells from blood. This rearrangement joins TRBV5-1 to TRBJ1-2, with 7 bases lining up with TRBD1. The TCR sequence derives from a man aged 18-30 years in good health. The CDR3 is CASSLEQGTDGYTF. The CDR3, as DNA: TGCGCCAGCAGCTTGGAACAGGGGACGGATGGCTACACCTTC.